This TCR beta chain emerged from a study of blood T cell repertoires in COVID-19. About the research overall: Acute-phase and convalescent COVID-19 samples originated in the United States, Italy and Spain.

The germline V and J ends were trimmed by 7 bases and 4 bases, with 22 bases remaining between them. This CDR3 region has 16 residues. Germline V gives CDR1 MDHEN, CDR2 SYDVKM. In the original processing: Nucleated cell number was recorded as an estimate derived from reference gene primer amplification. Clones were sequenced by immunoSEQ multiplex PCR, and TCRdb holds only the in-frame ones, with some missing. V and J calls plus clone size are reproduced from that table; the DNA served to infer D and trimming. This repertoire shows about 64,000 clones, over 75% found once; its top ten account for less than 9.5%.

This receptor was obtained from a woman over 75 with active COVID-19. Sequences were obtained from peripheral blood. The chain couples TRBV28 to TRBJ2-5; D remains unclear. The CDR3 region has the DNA TGTGCCAGCATCCCCCCTTTGGGTGTGTCGGGAGAGACCCAGTACTTC. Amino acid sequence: CASIPPLGVSGETQYF.